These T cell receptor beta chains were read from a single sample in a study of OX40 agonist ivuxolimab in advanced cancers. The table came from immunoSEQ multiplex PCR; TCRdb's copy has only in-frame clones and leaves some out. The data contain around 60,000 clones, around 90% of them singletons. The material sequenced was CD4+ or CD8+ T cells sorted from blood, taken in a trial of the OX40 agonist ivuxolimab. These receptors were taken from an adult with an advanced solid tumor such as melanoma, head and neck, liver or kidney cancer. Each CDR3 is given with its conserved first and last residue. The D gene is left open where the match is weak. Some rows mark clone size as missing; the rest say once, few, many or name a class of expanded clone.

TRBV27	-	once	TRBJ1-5	CASSLSVARDQPQHF	TGTGCCAGCAGTTTATCGGTCGCCAGGGATCAGCCCCAGCATTTT
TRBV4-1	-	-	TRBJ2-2	CASSQSDRNTGELFF	TGCGCCAGCAGCCAATCGGACAGGAACACCGGGGAGCTGTTTTTT
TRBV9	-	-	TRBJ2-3	CASSAQLRESTDTQYF	TGTGCCAGCAGCGCCCAGTTAAGGGAGTCAACAGATACGCAGTATTTT
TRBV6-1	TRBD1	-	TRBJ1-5	CASTGQNYNQPQHF	TGTGCCAGCACGGGACAGAACTACAATCAGCCCCAGCATTTT
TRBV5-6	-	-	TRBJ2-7	CASSRVYDEQYF	TGTGCCAGCAGCCGGGTCTATGACGAGCAGTACTTC
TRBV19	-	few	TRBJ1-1	CASTETAMNTEAFF	TGTGCCAGTACCGAGACAGCCATGAACACTGAAGCTTTCTTT
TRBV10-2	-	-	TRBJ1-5	CASSESLMGNNQPQHF	TGCGCCAGCAGTGAGTCTCTTATGGGGAACAATCAGCCCCAGCATTTT
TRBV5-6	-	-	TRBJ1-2	CASRKNQGHGYTF	TGTGCCAGCAGGAAAAACCAGGGACATGGCTACACCTTC
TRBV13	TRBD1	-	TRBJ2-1	CASSLESRDRGVNEQFF	TGTGCCAGCAGCTTAGAAAGCAGGGACAGGGGGGTAAATGAGCAGTTCTTC
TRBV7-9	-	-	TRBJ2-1	CASSAPQVNEQFF	TGTGCCAGCAGCGCTCCACAAGTCAATGAGCAGTTCTTC
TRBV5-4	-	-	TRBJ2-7	CASSPIEQYF	TGTGCCAGCAGCCCAATCGAGCAGTACTTC
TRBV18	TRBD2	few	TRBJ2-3	CASSPPRTSGRNGWLDTQYF	TGTGCCAGCTCACCTCCGAGGACTAGCGGGAGGAACGGGTGGTTGGATACGCAGTATTTT
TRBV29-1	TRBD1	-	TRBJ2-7	CSVDGDRDAYEQYF	TGCAGCGTTGATGGAGACAGGGACGCTTACGAGCAGTACTTC
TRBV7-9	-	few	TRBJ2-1	CASWSGYEQFF	TGTGCCAGCTGGAGCGGCTATGAGCAGTTCTTC
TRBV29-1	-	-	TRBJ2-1	CSVEEAGHHDYEQFF	TGCAGCGTTGAAGAAGCGGGACACCATGACTATGAGCAGTTCTTC
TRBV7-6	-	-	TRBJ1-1	CASSLNVYQNTEAFF	TGTGCCAGCAGCTTAAACGTTTACCAGAACACTGAAGCTTTCTTT
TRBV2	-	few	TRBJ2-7	CASRSRMYEQYF	TGTGCCAGCAGGTCTCGGATGTACGAGCAGTACTTC
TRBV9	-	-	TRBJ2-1	CASSVDIGEYNEQFF	TGTGCCAGCAGCGTAGATATCGGGGAGTACAATGAGCAGTTCTTC
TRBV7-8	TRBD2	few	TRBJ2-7	CASSTPGLAAFIPYEQYF	TGTGCCAGCAGCACCCCGGGACTAGCGGCTTTTATCCCCTACGAGCAGTACTTC
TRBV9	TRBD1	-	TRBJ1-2	CASSEGTGGEANYGYTF	TGTGCCAGCAGCGAAGGGACAGGGGGTGAAGCTAACTATGGCTACACCTTC
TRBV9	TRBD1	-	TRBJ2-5	CASSVQGAGETQYF	TGTGCCAGCAGCGTACAGGGGGCTGGGGAGACCCAGTACTTC
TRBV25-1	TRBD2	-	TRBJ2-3	CASSDWGLETSDTQYF	TGTGCCAGCAGTGATTGGGGACTAGAGACCTCAGATACGCAGTATTTT
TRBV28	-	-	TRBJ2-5	CASSLYLARKETQYF	TGTGCCAGCAGTTTATATCTAGCGAGGAAAGAGACCCAGTACTTC
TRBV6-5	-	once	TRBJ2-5	CASRGIYQETQYF	TGTGCCAGCAGGGGGATTTACCAAGAGACCCAGTACTTC
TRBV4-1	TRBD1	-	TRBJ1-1	CASSPTDRATEAFF	TGCGCCAGCAGCCCCACGGACAGGGCTACTGAAGCTTTCTTT
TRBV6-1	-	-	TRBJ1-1	CASFEWPTVEAFF	TGTGCCAGCTTCGAGTGGCCAACCGTTGAAGCTTTCTTT
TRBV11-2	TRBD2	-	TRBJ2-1	CASSSGLAEQFF	TGTGCCAGCAGCTCGGGACTAGCAGAGCAGTTCTTC
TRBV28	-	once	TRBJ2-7	CASRGGNEQYF	TGTGCCAGCAGAGGCGGAAACGAGCAGTACTTC
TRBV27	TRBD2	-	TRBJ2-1	CASSFGTSGVYNEQFF	TGTGCCAGCAGTTTCGGGACTAGCGGAGTCTACAATGAGCAGTTCTTC
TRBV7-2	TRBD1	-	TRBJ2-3	CASSHRGLLDTQYF	TGTGCCAGCAGCCACAGGGGGTTACTTGATACGCAGTATTTT
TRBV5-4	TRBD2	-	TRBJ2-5	CASSLETHDGGETQYF	TGTGCCAGCAGCTTGGAGACTCACGACGGGGGGGAGACCCAGTACTTC
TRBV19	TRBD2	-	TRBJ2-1	CASKLAGTTYNEQFF	TGTGCCAGTAAGCTAGCGGGAACTACCTACAATGAGCAGTTCTTC
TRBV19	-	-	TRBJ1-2	CASSYGTNDYGYTF	TGTGCCAGTAGTTACGGGACAAATGACTATGGCTACACCTTC
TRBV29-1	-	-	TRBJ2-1	CSVEDGRGGSYNEQFF	TGCAGCGTTGAAGATGGGCGGGGCGGCTCCTACAATGAGCAGTTCTTC
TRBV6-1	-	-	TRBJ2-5	CASSYGETQYF	TGTGCCAGCAGTTACGGAGAGACCCAGTACTTC
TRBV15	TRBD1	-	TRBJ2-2	CATSREGDRHHTGELFF	TGTGCCACCAGCAGAGAAGGGGACAGACACCACACCGGGGAGCTGTTTTTT
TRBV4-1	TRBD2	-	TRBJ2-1	CASSQDIGPSGRAGNEQFF	TGCGCCAGCAGCCAAGATATTGGGCCGAGCGGGAGGGCCGGGAATGAGCAGTTCTTC
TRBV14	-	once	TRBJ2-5	CASSQSLGARETQYF	TGTGCCAGCAGCCAATCTTTAGGGGCGAGGGAGACCCAGTACTTC
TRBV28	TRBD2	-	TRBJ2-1	CASSLIAGTYNEQFF	TGTGCCAGCAGTTTGATAGCGGGAACTTACAATGAGCAGTTCTTC
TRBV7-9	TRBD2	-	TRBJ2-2	CASSPQPGLAGGDTGELFF	TGTGCCAGCAGCCCCCAACCGGGACTAGCGGGAGGGGACACCGGGGAGCTGTTTTTT
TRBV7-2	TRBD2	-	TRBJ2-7	CASSLPSGNSYEQYF	TGTGCCAGCAGCTTACCTAGCGGGAATTCCTACGAGCAGTACTTC
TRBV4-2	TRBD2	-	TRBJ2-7	CASSQDSGSPYEQYF	TGTGCCAGCAGCCAAGATAGCGGGAGCCCATACGAGCAGTACTTC
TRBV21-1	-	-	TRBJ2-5	CASSERKGRTPVETQYF	TGTGCCAGCAGCGAGAGGAAGGGCCGGACACCCGTGGAGACCCAGTACTTC
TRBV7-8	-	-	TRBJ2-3	CASSLVLGPDTDTQYF	TGTGCCAGCAGCTTAGTGTTGGGGCCGGACACAGATACGCAGTATTTT
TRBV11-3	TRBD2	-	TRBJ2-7	CASSSGTSGRAFWGEQYF	TGTGCCAGCAGCTCCGGGACTAGCGGGAGAGCCTTCTGGGGGGAGCAGTACTTC
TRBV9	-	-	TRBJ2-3	CASSFGTRTSTDTQYF	TGTGCCAGCTCTTTCGGAACACGAACTAGCACAGATACGCAGTATTTT
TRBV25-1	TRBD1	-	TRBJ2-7	CASRGPPGGAYEQYF	TGTGCCAGCAGGGGGCCCCCAGGGGGCGCTTACGAGCAGTACTTC